This TCR beta chain comes out of a study of blood T cell repertoires in COVID-19 (dated by TCRdb to between 2020 and 2021). Study-wide context: Samples from collaborators originated in the United States, Italy and Spain and spanned both the acute and convalescent phases of COVID-19. The sample metadata nearly always contained a de-identified subject ID, COVID-19 status, age in years and sex. The samples were drawn from the first 160 participants of the ongoing ImmuneRACE study and from over a thousand subjects provided by 6 global collaborators. Deeply sampled blood TCRbeta repertoires from subjects exposed to, actively infected with, or recovered from COVID-19 were included in the dataset. Where available, HLA class I and class II types were obtained from metadata supplied by the sample provider rather than from assay-based typing. The prospective study material was composed of cDNA or gDNA derived from T cells, B-cell-depleted T cells, or PBMCs. A freely available public database, intended as a resource for researchers studying the immune response to SARS-CoV-2, is where the repertoires were released. On the study overall, not on this receptor specifically: The amount of clinical and demographic metadata varied by source and participant and was provided uncurated.

Each collaborating institution followed its own protocols to collect whole blood in K2EDTA tubes. Collaborator samples were shipped for TCRbeta analysis as frozen whole blood, isolated PBMCs, or DNA extracted from either sample type. This clone was detected only once. The specificity of this receptor is unknown. One base away there is no much larger clone; base qualities are not given. TCRbeta CDR3 regions were amplified from genomic DNA by means of the immunoSEQ Assay, a bias-controlled multiplex PCR. On the authors' methods: Within the assay, amplification of reference gene primers was used to estimate how many nucleated cells each sample contained. Sequence reads were collapsed and filtered to measure the absolute abundance of every unique TCRbeta CDR3 rearrangement. Productive Simpson clonality was computed per sample as the square root of Simpson's diversity index over productive rearrangements. TCRdb took over this immuneACCESS table, retaining in-frame rearrangements with V and J assigned. Such tables are incomplete; in checked studies, under half of the missing clones stem from an unresolved V gene, and the remainder is unexplained. That table gives V, J and clone size, and the DNA gave D and trimming. The table for this sample lists over 600,000 clones; over 80% of them were counted only once. The ten largest make up about 0.24% of the sample.

The germline V gene specifies SGHDT as CDR1 and YYEEEE as CDR2. The CDR3 contains 14 residues, cysteine and phenylalanine counted. Only the CDR3 portion is preserved as DNA: 42 bases, with reading frame beginning at the first base. V is cut by 3 bases and J by 3 bases, and the space between the germline ends is 10 bases. Sequences were obtained from peripheral blood. This clonotype originated in a young woman with acute or convalescent COVID-19. The chain was built from TRBV5-6 and TRBJ1-5; matching of 6 bases hints at TRBD1 as the D gene. The nucleotide sequence reads TGTGCCAGCAGCTCACAGGGAGTCAATCAGCCCCAGCATTTT. Its translation reads: CASSSQGVNQPQHF. Joined to the reference TRBV5-6 and TRBJ1-5 proteins, this CDR3 gives the full variable domain: DAGVTQSPTHLIKTRGQQVTLRCSPKSGHDTVSWYQQALGQGPQFIFQYYEEEERQRGNFPDRFSGHQFPNYSSELNVNALLLGDSALYLCASSSQGVNQPQHFGDGTRLSIL.